This T cell receptor (beta chain) was profiled in a study of cytomegalovirus exposure and HLA in healthy donors. General study points: In a later analysis, a genetic analysis reported fewer productive-TCR N-insertions in an Asian-associated ancestry cluster than the cohort average. The later analysis indicated that the majority of CMV-associated TCR beta chains appeared HLA-restricted.

The primer mix had 60 Vbeta and 13 Jbeta primers. TCRdb's table, derived via immunoSEQ multiplex PCR, lists solely in-frame clones and lacks some. The data show 80,000 to 100,000 clones, around 80% seen once. This clone has more than one count but fewer than ten. Its target is unknown. V lost 6 bases, J lost 12 bases, and 11 bases stayed unmatched. Looked up from germline, CDR1 is MNHNS and CDR2 is SASEGT. This CDR3 is built from 14 residues. V gene TRBV6-1 combines with J gene TRBJ1-5; 10 bases align to TRBD1. The sequence derives from a man younger than 30 in good health and CMV-seropositive. Material: PBMCs. CDR3 loop: CASRTTGGASFQHF. DNA of the CDR3: TGTGCCAGCAGGACGACAGGGGGCGCGTCATTCCAGCATTTT.